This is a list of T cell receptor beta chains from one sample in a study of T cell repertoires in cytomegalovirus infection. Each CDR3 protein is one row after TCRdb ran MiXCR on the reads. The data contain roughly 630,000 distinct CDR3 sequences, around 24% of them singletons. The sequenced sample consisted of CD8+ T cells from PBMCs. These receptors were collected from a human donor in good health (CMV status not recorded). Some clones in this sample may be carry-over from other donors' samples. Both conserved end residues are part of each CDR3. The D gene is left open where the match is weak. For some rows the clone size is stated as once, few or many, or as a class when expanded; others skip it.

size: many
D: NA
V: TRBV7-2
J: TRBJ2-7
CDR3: CASSLGFSIAYEQYF
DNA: TGTGCCAGCAGCTTAGGGTTCAGCATTGCCTACGAGCAGTACTTC

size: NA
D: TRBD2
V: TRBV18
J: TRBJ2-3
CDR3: CASSPRGTSGPTDTQYF
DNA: TGTGCCAGCTCACCACGAGGTACTAGCGGCCCCACAGATACGCAGTATTTT

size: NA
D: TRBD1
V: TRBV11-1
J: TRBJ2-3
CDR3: CASSLKDRGTDTQYF
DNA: TGTGCCAGCAGCTTAAAGGACAGGGGCACAGATACGCAGTATTTT

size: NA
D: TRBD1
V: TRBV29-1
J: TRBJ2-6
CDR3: CSVVDRGRSGANVLTF
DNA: TGCAGCGTTGTGGACAGGGGGCGATCTGGGGCCAACGTCCTGACTTTC

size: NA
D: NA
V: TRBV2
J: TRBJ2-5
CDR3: CASIAHRQETQYF
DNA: TGTGCCAGCATAGCGCACCGGCAAGAGACCCAGTACTTC

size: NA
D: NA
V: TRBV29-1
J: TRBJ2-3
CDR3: CSVEVAVSTDTQYF
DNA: TGCAGCGTTGAGGTAGCGGTTAGCACAGATACGCAGTATTTT

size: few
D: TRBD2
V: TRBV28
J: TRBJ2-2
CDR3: CASTLAGAGELFF
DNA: TGTGCCAGCACTCTAGCGGGGGCGGGGGAGCTGTTTTTT

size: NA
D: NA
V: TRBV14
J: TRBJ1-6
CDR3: CASSGVGSPLHF
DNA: TGTGCCAGCAGCGGAGTCGGTTCACCCCTCCACTTT

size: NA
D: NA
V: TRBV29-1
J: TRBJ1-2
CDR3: CSVEEDRGYTF
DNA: TGCAGCGTTGAAGAGGACAGAGGCTACACCTTC

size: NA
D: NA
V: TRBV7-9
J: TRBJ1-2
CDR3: CASSQTDIRPAGGYTF
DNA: TGTGCCAGCAGTCAGACGGACATACGACCGGCGGGAGGCTACACCTTC

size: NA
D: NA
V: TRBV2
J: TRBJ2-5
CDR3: CASSEPETQYF
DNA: TGTGCCAGCAGCGAACCAGAGACCCAGTACTTC